This entry concerns a single T cell receptor (beta chain). The antigen remains undetermined. The sample is drawn from a study of T cells in Graves' hyperthyroidism and ophthalmopathy. On the study more broadly: Peripheral blood sampling occurred at initial diagnosis, before any treatment.

Regarding the study as a whole: Classification by a 13 V-J model distinguished ophthalmopathy from stable hyperthyroidism.

The patients, who ranged from 18 to 65 in age, presented with newly diagnosed hyperthyroidism lasting under 2 months. Criteria for exclusion of patients were uncontrolled infection, other autoimmune disease, pregnancy or lactation. What was amplified from RNA transcripts were TCR beta CDR3 regions. An initial round of RT-PCR targeting the TCR CDR3 relied on the HTBI primer set. TCRdb independently ran MiXCR on the multiplex PCR reads; one entry per CDR3 protein. The sample includes about 160,000 distinct CDR3 sequences, 9.4% seen only once; the top ten take approximately 20%. The ends were cut back, 5 bases at V and 14 bases at J, with 18 bases in the middle. Germline CDR1 MNHNS, CDR2 SASEGT. The CDR3 is 12 amino acids.

The chain combines TRBV6-1 with TRBJ1-2; D may be TRBD1 (6 bases). The clonotype comes from a woman under 30 with Graves' hyperthyroidism that later progressed to Graves' ophthalmopathy. The material sequenced was blood. The CDR3 loop is CASSSEPGARTF. The CDR3 region has the DNA TGTGCCAGCAGTTCAGAACCGGGGGCGAGGACCTTC.